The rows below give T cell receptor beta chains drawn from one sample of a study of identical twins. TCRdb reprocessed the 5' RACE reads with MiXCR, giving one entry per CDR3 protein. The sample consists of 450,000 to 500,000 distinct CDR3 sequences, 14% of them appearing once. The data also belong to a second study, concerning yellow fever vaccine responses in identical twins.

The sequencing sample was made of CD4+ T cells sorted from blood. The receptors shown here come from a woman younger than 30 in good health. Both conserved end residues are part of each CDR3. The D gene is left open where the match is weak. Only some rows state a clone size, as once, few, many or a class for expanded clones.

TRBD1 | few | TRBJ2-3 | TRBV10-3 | TGTGCCATCAGCACACCGGGACAGGGGCAAGATACGCAGTATTTT | CAISTPGQGQDTQYF
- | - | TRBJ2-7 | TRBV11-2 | TGTGCCAGCAGCCGTTTGGAGGGGGGCTCCTACGAGCAGTACTTC | CASSRLEGGSYEQYF
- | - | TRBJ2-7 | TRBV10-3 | TGTGCCACCGCTCGGGGATCCCTCTCCCCCTACGAGCAGTACTTC | CATARGSLSPYEQYF
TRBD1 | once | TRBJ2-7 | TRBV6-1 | TGTGCCAGCAGTGATGGACAGGTGCGGAGGATCTACGAGCAGTACTTC | CASSDGQVRRIYEQYF
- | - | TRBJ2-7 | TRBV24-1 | TGTGCCACCAGTGATCCGACAGGTACCTACGAGCAGTACTTC | CATSDPTGTYEQYF
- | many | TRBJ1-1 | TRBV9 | TGTGCCAGCAGCGTAGCTACCCAGGGAACTGAAGCTTTCTTT | CASSVATQGTEAFF
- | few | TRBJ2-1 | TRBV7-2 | TGTGCCAGCAGCTTAGGTCGCATTGAGCAGTTCTTC | CASSLGRIEQFF
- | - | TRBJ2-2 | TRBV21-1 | TGTGCCAGCAGCAAGTGGACGGAACAAGACACCGGGGAGCTGTTTTTT | CASSKWTEQDTGELFF
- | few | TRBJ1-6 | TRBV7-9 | TGTGCCAGCAGCTATCCGGGAGGTGGGGTTTCACCCCTCCACTTT | CASSYPGGGVSPLHF
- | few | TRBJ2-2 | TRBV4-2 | TGTGCCAGCAACCCGACGGACTTAAACACCGGGGAGCTGTTTTTT | CASNPTDLNTGELFF
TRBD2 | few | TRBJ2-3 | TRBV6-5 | TGTGCCAGCAGTTACGGGACTAGCGGGGGGGCGAGCACAGATACGCAGTATTTT | CASSYGTSGGASTDTQYF
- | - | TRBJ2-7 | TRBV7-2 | TGTGCCAGCAGCTTTTCTGTCTCCTACGAGCAGTACTTC | CASSFSVSYEQYF
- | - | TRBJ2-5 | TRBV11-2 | TGTGCCAGCAGCTTCCTGCGTTCCCAAGAGACCCAGTACTTC | CASSFLRSQETQYF
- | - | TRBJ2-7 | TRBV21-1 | TGTGCCAGCAGCAAATTTCCTGGACAGGTAAAAAGCTCCTACGAGCAGTACTTC | CASSKFPGQVKSSYEQYF
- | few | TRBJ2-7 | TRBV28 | TGTGCCAGCAGTTTATGGGGCGGGGTGCGGCAGCAGTACTTC | CASSLWGGVRQQYF
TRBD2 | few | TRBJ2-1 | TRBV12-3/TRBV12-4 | TGTGCCAGCAGCCGAATGACTAGCGGGAGGATTAATGAGCAGTTCTTC | CASSRMTSGRINEQFF
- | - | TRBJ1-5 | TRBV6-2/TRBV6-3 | TGTGCCAGCAGTTACTCGATCCTTTGGGAGGACATTAATAGCAATCAGCCCCAGCATTTT | CASSYSILWEDINSNQPQHF
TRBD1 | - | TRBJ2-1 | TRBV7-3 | TGTGCCAGCAGCTTAGGGGACAGTCCCACCAATGAGCAGTTCTTC | CASSLGDSPTNEQFF
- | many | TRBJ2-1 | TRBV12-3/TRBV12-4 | TGTGCCAGCAGTTTAGCGCCGGGCAGGGTATATGAGCAGTTCTTC | CASSLAPGRVYEQFF
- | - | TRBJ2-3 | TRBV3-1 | TGTGCCAGCAGCCCCCGGGAGATCCTCTATTTAGATACGCAGTATTTT | CASSPREILYLDTQYF
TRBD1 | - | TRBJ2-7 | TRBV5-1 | TGCGCCAGCAGCCGGACCCCGGGACAGGGGGGGTGGGAGCAGTACTTC | CASSRTPGQGGWEQYF
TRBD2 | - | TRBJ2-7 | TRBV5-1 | TGCGCCAGCAGATTCACTAGCGGGGTGTACGAGCAGTACTTC | CASRFTSGVYEQYF
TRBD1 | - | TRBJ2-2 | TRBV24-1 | TGTGCCACCAGTGACCCCGGGACAGCGATCAACACCGGGGAGCTGTTTTTT | CATSDPGTAINTGELFF
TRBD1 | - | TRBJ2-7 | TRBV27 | TGTGCCAGCAGTTCGCCGACAGGGGGCATCTACGAGCAGTACTTC | CASSSPTGGIYEQYF
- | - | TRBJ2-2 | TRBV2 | TGTGCCAGCAGCGCACAAGCCCAGGGCACCGGGGAGCTGTTTTTT | CASSAQAQGTGELFF
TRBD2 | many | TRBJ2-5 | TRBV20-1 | TGCAGTGCTGGCACCGGGACTAGCGGGGGGCGGGAGACCCAGTACTTC | CSAGTGTSGGRETQYF
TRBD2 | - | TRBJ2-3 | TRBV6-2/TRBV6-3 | TGTGCCAGCAGTTACTCACTAGCGGGCACAGATACGCAGTATTTT | CASSYSLAGTDTQYF
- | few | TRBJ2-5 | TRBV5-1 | TGCGCCAGCAGCAAGGACCCTTCCCCACAAGAGACCCAGTACTTC | CASSKDPSPQETQYF